This T cell receptor (beta chain) was obtained from a study of blood T cell repertoires in COVID-19. CDR3 length equals 14 residues. The germline V gene encodes CDR1 LNHNV and CDR2 YYDKDF (reference sequence). The V end lost 2 bases, the J end lost 5 bases, and 12 bases lay between the germline ends. Study members were between roughly 18 and 100 years old and lived in fewer than 30 US regions. Assay used: immunoSEQ multiplex PCR; TCRdb lists only in-frame clones, some missing. This sample has a few hundred thousand clones, with 86% found just once. The TCR sequence derives from a woman aged 25 to 45 who had been exposed to COVID-19. Sample: PBMCs or T cells enriched from blood (not recorded which). J is TRBJ1-1 and V is TRBV15; TRBD1 might be the D (5 bases). CDR3 amino acids: CATSRYRIGTEAFF. The CDR3 DNA reads as TGTGCCACCAGCAGATACAGGATCGGGACTGAAGCTTTCTTT.